This TCR beta chain was identified during a study of blood T cell repertoires in COVID-19. Only in-frame clones appear in the TCRdb table, and some are missing; sequencing was by immunoSEQ multiplex PCR. In the table there are under 95,000 clones, approximately 90% of which are singletons. This clonotype was sampled from a woman between 50 and 59 years old in a cohort sampled during active COVID-19. Sample: peripheral blood.

The CDR3 sequence: CASSYEVIRGKNIQYF. CDR3 nucleotide sequence: TGTGCCAGCAGTTACGAGGTCATTAGGGGCAAAAACATTCAGTACTTC. V and J are TRBV6-2 or TRBV6-3 and TRBJ2-4; D is possibly TRBD1 (5 bases). The CDR3 is made up of 16 amino acids. CDR1 MNHEY and CDR2 SVGEGT come from the germline V gene. Between the trimmed V and J ends, which lost 2 bases and 3 bases, there was a span of 14 bases.